This paragraph reports one TCR beta chain. Its target is unknown. The CDR3 spans 15 residues. With 6 bases clipped from V and 5 bases from J, the junction kept 11 bases outside the gene matches. Germline V lookup: CDR1 SNHLY, CDR2 FYNNEI. The entry originates in a study of metastatic and nonmetastatic thyroid tumors. Patients underwent thyroid surgery, and none had received any treatment before it. Study-wide results and limits: Relative to benign nodules, malignant thyroid tumors were reportedly characterized by significantly elevated TCR beta diversity in blood and tumor.

TCRdb redid the clone calls on the PCR reads using MiXCR. The sample lists approximately 35,000 clones; about a tenth were seen once. The chain has TRBV2 and TRBJ2-5; 8 bases are shared with TRBD2. The clonotype was recovered from a female donor with papillary thyroid cancer or a benign thyroid nodule (not recorded which). Some clones in this sample may be carry-over from other donors' samples. Sequencing was carried out using blood. For the CDR3, the DNA is TGTGCCAGCAGGGGGGGACTAGGCGAGCGGGAGACCCAGTACTTC. Translated, it gives CASRGGLGERETQYF. Full variable domain (missing parts from reference TRBV2 and TRBJ2-5): EPEVTQTPSHQVTQMGQEVILRCVPISNHLYFYWYRQILGQKVEFLVSFYNNEISEKSEIFDDQFSVERPDGSNFTLKIRSTKLEDSAMYFCASRGGLGERETQYFGPGTRLLVL.